This T cell receptor (beta chain) emerged from a study of T cell responses to AZD1222 COVID-19 vaccine. The CDR3 length is 16 residues. V shed 5 bases, J shed 2 bases, and the junction held 6 bases outside the gene matches. The germline gives CDR1 MNHEY, CDR2 SMNVEV (reference sequence). The data were produced by immunoSEQ multiplex PCR, yet TCRdb's version contains in-frame clones alone and is incomplete. The sample includes around 190,000 clones, 70% to 90% of them seen just once. This receptor was identified in an adult who received the AZD1222 COVID-19 vaccine. The sequencing used peripheral blood, collected 28 days after the second AZD1222 dose. The chain recombines TRBV27 with TRBJ1-6; TRBD1 matches at 7 bases. The CDR3 is CASSHRTGPYNSPLHF. CDR3 in DNA: TGTGCCAGCAGTCACCGGACAGGCCCCTATAATTCACCCCTCCACTTT.